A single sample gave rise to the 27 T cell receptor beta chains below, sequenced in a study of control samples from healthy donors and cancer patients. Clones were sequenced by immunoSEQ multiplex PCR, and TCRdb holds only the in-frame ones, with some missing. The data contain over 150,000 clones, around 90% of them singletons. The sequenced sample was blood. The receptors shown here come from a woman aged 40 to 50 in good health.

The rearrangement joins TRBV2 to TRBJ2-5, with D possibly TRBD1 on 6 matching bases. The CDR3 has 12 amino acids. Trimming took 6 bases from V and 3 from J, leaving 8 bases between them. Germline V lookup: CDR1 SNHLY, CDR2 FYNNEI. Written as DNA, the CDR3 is TGTGCCAGCAGCGGGGACAAAGAGACCCAGTACTTC. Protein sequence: CASSGDKETQYF.

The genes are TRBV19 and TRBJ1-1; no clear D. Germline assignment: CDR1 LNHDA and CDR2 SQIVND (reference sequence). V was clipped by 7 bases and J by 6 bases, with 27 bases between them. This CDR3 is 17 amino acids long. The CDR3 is CASNPGFKIRDVSEAFF. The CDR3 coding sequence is TGTGCCAGTAACCCCGGTTTCAAAATTAGGGATGTGTCTGAAGCTTTCTTT.

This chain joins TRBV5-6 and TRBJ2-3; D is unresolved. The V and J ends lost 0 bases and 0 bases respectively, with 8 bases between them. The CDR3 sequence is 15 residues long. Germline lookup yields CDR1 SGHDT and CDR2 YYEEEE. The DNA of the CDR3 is TGTGCCAGCAGCTTGGGCCTATTTAGCACAGATACGCAGTATTTT. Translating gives CASSLGLFSTDTQYF.

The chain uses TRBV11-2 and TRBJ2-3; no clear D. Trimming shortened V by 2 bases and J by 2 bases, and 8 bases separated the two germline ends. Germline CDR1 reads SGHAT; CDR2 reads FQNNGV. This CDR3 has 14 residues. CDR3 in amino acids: CASSLQWDTDTQYF. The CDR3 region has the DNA TGTGCCAGCAGCTTACAGTGGGACACAGATACGCAGTATTTT.

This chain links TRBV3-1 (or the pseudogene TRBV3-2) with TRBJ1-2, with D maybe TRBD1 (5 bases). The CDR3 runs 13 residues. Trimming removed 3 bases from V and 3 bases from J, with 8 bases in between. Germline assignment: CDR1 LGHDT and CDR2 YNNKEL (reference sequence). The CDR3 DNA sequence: TGTGCCAGCAGCCACGGACAAGACTATGGCTACACCTTC. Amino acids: CASSHGQDYGYTF.

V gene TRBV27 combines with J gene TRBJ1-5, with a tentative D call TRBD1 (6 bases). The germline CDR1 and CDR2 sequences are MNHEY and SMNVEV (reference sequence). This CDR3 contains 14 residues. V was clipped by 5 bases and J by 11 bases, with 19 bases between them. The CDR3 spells CASSRGQHGVAQHF. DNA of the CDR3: TGTGCCAGCAGTCGTGGACAGCACGGTGTGGCCCAGCATTTT.

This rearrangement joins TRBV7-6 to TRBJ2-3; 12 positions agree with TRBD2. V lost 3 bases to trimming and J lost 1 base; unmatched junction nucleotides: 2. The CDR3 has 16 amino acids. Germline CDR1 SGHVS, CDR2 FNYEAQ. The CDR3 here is CASSLTSGGGTDTQYF. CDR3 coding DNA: TGTGCCAGCAGCTTGACTAGCGGGGGAGGCACAGATACGCAGTATTTT.

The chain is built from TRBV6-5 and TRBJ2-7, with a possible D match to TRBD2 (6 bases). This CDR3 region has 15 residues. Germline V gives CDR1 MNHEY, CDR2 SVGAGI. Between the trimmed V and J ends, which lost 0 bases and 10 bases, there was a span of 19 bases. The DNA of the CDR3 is TGTGCCAGCAGTTACTCCTCCGGGGGTAGGCCGGAACAGTACTTC. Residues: CASSYSSGGRPEQYF.

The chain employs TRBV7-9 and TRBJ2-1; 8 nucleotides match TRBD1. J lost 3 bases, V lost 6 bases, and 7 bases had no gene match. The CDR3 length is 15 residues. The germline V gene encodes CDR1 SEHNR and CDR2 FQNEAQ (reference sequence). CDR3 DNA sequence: TGTGCCAGCAGTTCCCAGGGGGCTTACTACAATGAGCAGTTCTTC. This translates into CASSSQGAYYNEQFF.

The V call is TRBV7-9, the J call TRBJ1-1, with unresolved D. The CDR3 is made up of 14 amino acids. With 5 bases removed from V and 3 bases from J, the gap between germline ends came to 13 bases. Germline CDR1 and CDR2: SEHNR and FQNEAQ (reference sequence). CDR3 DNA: TGTGCCAGCAGCCCCGGGAAGAGGTACACTGAAGCTTTCTTT. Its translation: CASSPGKRYTEAFF.

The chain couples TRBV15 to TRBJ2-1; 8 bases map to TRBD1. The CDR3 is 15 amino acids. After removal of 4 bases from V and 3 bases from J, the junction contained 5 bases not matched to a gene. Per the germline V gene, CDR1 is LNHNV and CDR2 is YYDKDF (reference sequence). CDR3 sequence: CATSTDRGLYNEQFF. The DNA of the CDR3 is TGTGCCACCAGCACCGACAGGGGACTCTACAATGAGCAGTTCTTC. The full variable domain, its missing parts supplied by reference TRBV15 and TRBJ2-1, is DAMVIQNPRYQVTQFGKPVTLSCSQTLNHNVMYWYQQKSSQAPKLLFHYYDKDFNNEADTPDNFQSRRPNTSFCFLDIRSPGLGDTAMYLCATSTDRGLYNEQFFGPGTRLTVL.

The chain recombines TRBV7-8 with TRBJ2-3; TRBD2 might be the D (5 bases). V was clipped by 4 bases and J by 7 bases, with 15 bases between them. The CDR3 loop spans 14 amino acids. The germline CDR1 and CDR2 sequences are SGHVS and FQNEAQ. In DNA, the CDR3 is TGTGCCAGCAGCTCGACGGCGGGTTTATATACGCAGTATTTT. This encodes CASSSTAGLYTQYF.

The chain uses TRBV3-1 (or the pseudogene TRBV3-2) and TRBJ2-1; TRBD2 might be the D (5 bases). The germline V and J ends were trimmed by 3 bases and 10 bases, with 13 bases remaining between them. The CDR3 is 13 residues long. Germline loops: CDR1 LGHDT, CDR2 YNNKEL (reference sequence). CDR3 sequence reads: CASSQAAPGEQFF. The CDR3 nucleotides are TGTGCCAGCAGCCAGGCTGCGCCGGGGGAGCAGTTCTTC.

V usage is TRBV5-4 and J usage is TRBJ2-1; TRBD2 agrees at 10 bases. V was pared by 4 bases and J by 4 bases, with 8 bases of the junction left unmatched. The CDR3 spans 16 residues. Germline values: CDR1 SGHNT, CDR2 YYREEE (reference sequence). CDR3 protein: CASSIKRGGGYNEQFF. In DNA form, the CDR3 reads TGTGCCAGCAGCATAAAGCGGGGGGGCGGTTACAATGAGCAGTTCTTC. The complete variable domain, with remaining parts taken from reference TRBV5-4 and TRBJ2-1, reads ETGVTQSPTHLIKTRGQQVTLRCSSQSGHNTVSWYQQALGQGPQFIFQYYREEENGRGNFPPRFSGLQFPNYSSELNVNALELDDSALYLCASSIKRGGGYNEQFFGPGTRLTVL.

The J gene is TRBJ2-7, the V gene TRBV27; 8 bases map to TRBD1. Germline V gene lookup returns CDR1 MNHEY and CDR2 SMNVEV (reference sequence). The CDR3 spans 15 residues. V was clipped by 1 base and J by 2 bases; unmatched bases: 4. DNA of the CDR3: TGTGCCAGCAGTTTATGGACAGGGATCCCCTACGAGCAGTACTTC. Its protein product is CASSLWTGIPYEQYF.

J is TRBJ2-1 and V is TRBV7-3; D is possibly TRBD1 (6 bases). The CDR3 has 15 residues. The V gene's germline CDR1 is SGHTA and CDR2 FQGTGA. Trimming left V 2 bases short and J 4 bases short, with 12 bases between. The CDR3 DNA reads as TGTGCCAGCAGCTTAGTAGGACAGCAATACAATGAGCAGTTCTTC. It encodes CASSLVGQQYNEQFF.

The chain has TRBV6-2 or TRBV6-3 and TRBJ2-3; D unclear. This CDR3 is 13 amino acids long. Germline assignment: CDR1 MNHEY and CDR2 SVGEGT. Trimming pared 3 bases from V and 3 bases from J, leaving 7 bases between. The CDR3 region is CASSYQGTDTQYF. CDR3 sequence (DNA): TGTGCCAGCAGTTATCAAGGTACAGATACGCAGTATTTT.

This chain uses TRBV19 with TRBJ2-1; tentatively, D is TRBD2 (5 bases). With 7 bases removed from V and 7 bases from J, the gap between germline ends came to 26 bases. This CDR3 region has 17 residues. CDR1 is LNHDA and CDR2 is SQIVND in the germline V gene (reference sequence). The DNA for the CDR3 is TGTGCCAGTAAAGGGAGCAGCGGTCAACCAAGGAGAAATGAGCAGTTCTTC. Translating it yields CASKGSSGQPRRNEQFF.

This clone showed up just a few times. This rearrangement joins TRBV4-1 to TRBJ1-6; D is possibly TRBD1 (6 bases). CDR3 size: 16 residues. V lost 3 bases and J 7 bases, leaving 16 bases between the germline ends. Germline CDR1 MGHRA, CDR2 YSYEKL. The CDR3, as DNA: TGCGCCAGCAGCCATAGAGACGGGGGGCTCAATTCACCCCTCCACTTT. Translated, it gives CASSHRDGGLNSPLHF.

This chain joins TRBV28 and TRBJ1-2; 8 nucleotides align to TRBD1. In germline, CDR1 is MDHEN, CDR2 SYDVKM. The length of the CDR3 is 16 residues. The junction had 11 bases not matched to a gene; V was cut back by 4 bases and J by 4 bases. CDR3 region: CASSSTTGDESYGYTF. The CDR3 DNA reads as TGTGCCAGCAGTTCGACGACAGGGGATGAGTCCTATGGCTACACCTTC.

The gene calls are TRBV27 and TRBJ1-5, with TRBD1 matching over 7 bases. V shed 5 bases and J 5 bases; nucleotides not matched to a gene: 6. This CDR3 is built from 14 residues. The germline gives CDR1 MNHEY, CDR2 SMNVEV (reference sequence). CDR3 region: CASSDRQGDQPQHF. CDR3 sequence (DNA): TGTGCCAGCAGTGACCGACAGGGTGATCAGCCCCAGCATTTT.

This chain's CDR3 is CASSIVRGTARSSGANVLTF. In DNA, the CDR3 is TGTGCCAGTAGTATAGTGCGGGGGACAGCAAGAAGCTCTGGGGCCAACGTCCTGACTTTC. The rearrangement uses TRBV19 and TRBJ2-6; TRBD1 or TRBD2 may be the D gene (7 bases each). The V gene lost 1 base and the J gene lost 0 bases, with 19 bases spanning the gap. Germline assignment: CDR1 LNHDA and CDR2 SQIVND (reference sequence). This CDR3 comprises 20 residues.

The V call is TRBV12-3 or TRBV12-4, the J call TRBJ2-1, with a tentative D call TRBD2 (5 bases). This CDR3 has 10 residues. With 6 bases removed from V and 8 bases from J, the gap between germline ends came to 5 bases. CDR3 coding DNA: TGTGCCAGCAGCGGGGATGAGCAGTTCTTC. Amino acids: CASSGDEQFF.

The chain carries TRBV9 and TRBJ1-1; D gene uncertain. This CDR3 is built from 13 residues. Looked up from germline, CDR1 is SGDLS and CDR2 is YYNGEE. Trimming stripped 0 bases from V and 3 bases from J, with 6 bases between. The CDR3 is CASSVVGDTEAFF. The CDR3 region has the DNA TGTGCCAGCAGCGTAGTCGGGGACACTGAAGCTTTCTTT.

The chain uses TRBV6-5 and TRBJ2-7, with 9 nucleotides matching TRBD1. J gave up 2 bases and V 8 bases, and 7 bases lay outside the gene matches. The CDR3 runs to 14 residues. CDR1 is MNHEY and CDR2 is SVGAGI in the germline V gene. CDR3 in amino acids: CASQNRDRAYEQYF. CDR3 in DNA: TGTGCCAGCCAAAACCGGGACAGGGCCTACGAGCAGTACTTC.

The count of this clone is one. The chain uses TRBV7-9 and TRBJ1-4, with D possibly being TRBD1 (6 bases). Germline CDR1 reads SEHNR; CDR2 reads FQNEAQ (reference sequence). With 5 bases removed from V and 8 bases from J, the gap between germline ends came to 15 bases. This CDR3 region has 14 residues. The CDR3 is CASSNGAQGEKLFF. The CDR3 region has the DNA TGTGCCAGCAGCAACGGGGCCCAGGGGGAAAAACTGTTTTTT.

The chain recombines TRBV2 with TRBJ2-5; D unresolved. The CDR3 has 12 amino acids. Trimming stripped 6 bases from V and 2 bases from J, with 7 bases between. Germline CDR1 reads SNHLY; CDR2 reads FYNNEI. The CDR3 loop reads CASRPLQETQYF. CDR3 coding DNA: TGTGCCAGCAGGCCCTTACAAGAGACCCAGTACTTC.